A single sample gave rise to the 16 T cell receptor beta chains below, sequenced in a study of blood T cell repertoires in COVID-19. Assay: immunoSEQ multiplex PCR; the TCRdb copy retains only in-frame clones and omits some. The sample shows around 77,000 clones, approximately 85% of them seen only once. The specimen was peripheral blood. These receptors were obtained from a man at least 80 years old with acute or convalescent COVID-19.

The chain combines TRBV11-2 with TRBJ2-1, with 8 nucleotides matching TRBD2. This CDR3 region has 15 residues. J was trimmed by 2 bases and V by 1 base; bases with no gene match: 1. The germline gives CDR1 SGHAT, CDR2 FQNNGV. The CDR3 is CASSLGAGAYNEQFF. The CDR3 DNA reads TGTGCCAGCAGCTTAGGAGCGGGGGCCTACAATGAGCAGTTCTTC.

The V call is TRBV7-9, the J call TRBJ1-2; D perhaps matches TRBD1 (5 bases). Trimming pared 2 bases from V and 3 bases from J, leaving 7 bases between. Germline CDR1 reads SEHNR; CDR2 reads FQNEAQ (reference sequence). This CDR3 has 13 residues. For the CDR3, the DNA is TGTGCCAGCAGCTTACAGGGTTACTATGGCTACACCTTC. This encodes CASSLQGYYGYTF. Full variable domain (remainder filled in from reference TRBV7-9 and TRBJ1-2): DTGVSQNPRHKITKRGQNVTFRCDPISEHNRLYWYRQTLGQGPEFLTYFQNEAQLEKSRLLSDRFSAERPKGSFSTLEIQRTEQGDSAMYLCASSLQGYYGYTFGSGTRLTVV.

The rearrangement links TRBV24-1 to TRBJ2-7, with 8 nucleotides matching TRBD1. The V segment lost 3 bases and the J segment 7 bases; nucleotides outside the gene matches: 10. This CDR3 spans 15 amino acids. The germline CDR1 and CDR2 sequences are KGHDR and SFDVKD. This CDR3 reads CATSDEKGTGREQYF. CDR3 bases: TGTGCCACCAGTGATGAAAAAGGGACAGGCAGGGAGCAGTACTTC.

V usage is TRBV7-8 and J usage is TRBJ1-3; D is possibly TRBD1 (6 bases). The germline CDR1 and CDR2 sequences are SGHVS and FQNEAQ. This CDR3 is built from 17 residues. The V end lost 1 base, the J end lost 0 bases, and 13 bases lay between the germline ends. The CDR3 here is CASSLGAGESSGNTIYF. CDR3 coding DNA: TGTGCCAGCAGCTTAGGGGCAGGGGAGAGCTCTGGAAACACCATATATTTT.

This chain uses TRBV7-6 with TRBJ1-1; a weak D match, TRBD1 (5 bases). CDR3 length: 14 residues. Between the trimmed V and J ends, which lost 5 bases and 0 bases, there was a span of 10 bases. Per germline, CDR1 SGHVS and CDR2 FNYEAQ. The chain's CDR3 is CASSLREMNTEAFF. The CDR3 DNA is TGTGCCAGCAGCCTCAGGGAAATGAACACTGAAGCTTTCTTT.

The chain combines TRBV18 with TRBJ1-4; D is possibly TRBD1 (5 bases). The ends were cut back, 2 bases at V and 2 bases at J, with 15 bases in the middle. Germline CDR1 KGHSH, CDR2 LQKENI. The CDR3 contains 17 residues. The CDR3 protein is CASSPILEGDTNEKLFF. DNA for the CDR3: TGTGCCAGCTCACCAATATTGGAAGGGGATACTAATGAAAAACTGTTTTTT.

The chain employs TRBV18 and TRBJ2-7; TRBD1 matches 10 bases. Germline CDR1 is KGHSH and CDR2 is LQKENI. The ends lost 3 bases at V and 4 bases at J; junction bases unmatched: 6. The CDR3 is made up of 15 amino acids. The CDR3 nucleotides are TGTGCCAGCTCACCTAGTGGGACAGGGGTGTACGAGCAGTACTTC. Protein product: CASSPSGTGVYEQYF.

The chain has TRBV24-1 and TRBJ2-3; D gene ambiguous. Germline V gene sequence: CDR1 KGHDR, CDR2 SFDVKD. V lost 6 bases and J lost 7, with 7 bases in between. The CDR3 is 11 residues long. CDR3 sequence (DNA): TGTGCCACCAGTTCTCCGTATACGCAGTATTTT. Translating gives CATSSPYTQYF.

The chain joins TRBV6-5 to TRBJ2-5; TRBD2 might be the D (6 bases). V lost 10 bases, J lost 0 bases, and 12 bases lay in between. The CDR3 consists of 13 residues. The germline CDR1 and CDR2 sequences are MNHEY and SVGAGI. CDR3 DNA: TGTGCCACCAGGAGGGCAGACCAAGAGACCCAGTACTTC. It translates to CATRRADQETQYF.

The chain links TRBV9 to TRBJ1-4; possible D gene TRBD1, 5 bases. Between the trimmed V and J ends, which lost 0 bases and 3 bases, there was a span of 21 bases. Germline CDR1 reads SGDLS; CDR2 reads YYNGEE. The CDR3 is 19 amino acids. The CDR3 loop is CASSVALIDSGASNEKLFF. CDR3 nucleotide sequence: TGTGCCAGCAGCGTAGCACTAATCGACAGTGGGGCCTCTAATGAAAAACTGTTTTTT. Full variable domain (missing parts from reference TRBV9 and TRBJ1-4): DSGVTQTPKHLITATGQRVTLRCSPRSGDLSVYWYQQSLDQGLQFLIQYYNGEERAKGNILERFSAQQFPDLHSELNLSSLELGDSALYFCASSVALIDSGASNEKLFFGSGTQLSVL.

This sequence joins TRBV29-1 and TRBJ1-2; tentative D call: TRBD1 (5 bases). The CDR3 loop spans 15 amino acids. The germline V gene has CDR1 SQVTM and CDR2 ANQGSEA. The V and J ends lost 7 bases and 0 bases respectively, with 18 bases between them. The DNA of the CDR3 is TGCAGCGCAGAAGGCGGGGCAGCAACTAACTATGGCTACACCTTC. This codes for CSAEGGAATNYGYTF. Filled out from reference TRBV29-1 and TRBJ1-2, the complete variable domain reads SAVISQKPSRDICQRGTSLTIQCQVDSQVTMMFWYRQQPGQSLTLIATANQGSEATYESGFVIDKFPISRPNLTFSTLTVSNMSPEDSSIYLCSAEGGAATNYGYTFGSGTRLTVV.

V gene TRBV9 combines with J gene TRBJ1-4; 8 positions match TRBD1. Germline CDR1 reads SGDLS; CDR2 reads YYNGEE. V was clipped by 0 bases and J by 6 bases; unmatched bases: 1. The length of the CDR3 is 14 residues. The CDR3 loop is CASSVAGQDEKLFF. The CDR3 coding sequence is TGTGCCAGCAGCGTAGCGGGACAGGATGAAAAACTGTTTTTT.

The chain combines TRBV7-5 with TRBJ2-3; the table names TRBD1, a call not compared with the DNA. TRBV7-5 is marked as a pseudogene. This CDR3 is built from 18 residues. CDR3 nucleotide sequence: TGTGTCAGAAGCTTTGGTCCCTCGACAGTACACCGCACAGATACGCAGTATTTT. Its translation: CVRSFGPSTVHRTDTQYF.

DNA of the CDR3: TGTGCCACCCCTCCGGGACAAAATAGCCCAGGGGCCAACGTCCTGACTTTC. It is translated as CATPPGQNSPGANVLTF. This chain connects TRBV7-9 to TRBJ2-6; a weak D match, TRBD1 (6 bases). Trimming took off 10 bases at V and 4 bases at J, with 23 bases between the two ends. The germline CDR1 and CDR2 sequences are SEHNR and FQNEAQ (reference sequence). The CDR3 covers 17 residues.

The chain has TRBV7-2 and TRBJ2-3; D is perhaps TRBD2 (6 bases). CDR1 and CDR2 from the germline V gene are SGHTA and FQGNSA. This CDR3 contains 14 residues. Trimming stripped 5 bases from V and 2 bases from J, with 11 bases between. This chain's CDR3 is CASSPGLVTDTQYF. Written as DNA, the CDR3 is TGTGCCAGCAGCCCGGGACTGGTCACAGATACGCAGTATTTT.

This clone showed up just a few times. V usage is TRBV6-4 and J usage is TRBJ1-5; D perhaps matches TRBD1 (5 bases). V shed 4 bases and J shed 3 bases, with 7 bases lying between them. There are 13 residues in the CDR3. The germline CDR1 and CDR2 sequences are MRHNA and SNTAGT. The CDR3, as DNA: TGTGCCAGCAGTGTGACAGACAATCAGCCCCAGCATTTT. It codes for CASSVTDNQPQHF.